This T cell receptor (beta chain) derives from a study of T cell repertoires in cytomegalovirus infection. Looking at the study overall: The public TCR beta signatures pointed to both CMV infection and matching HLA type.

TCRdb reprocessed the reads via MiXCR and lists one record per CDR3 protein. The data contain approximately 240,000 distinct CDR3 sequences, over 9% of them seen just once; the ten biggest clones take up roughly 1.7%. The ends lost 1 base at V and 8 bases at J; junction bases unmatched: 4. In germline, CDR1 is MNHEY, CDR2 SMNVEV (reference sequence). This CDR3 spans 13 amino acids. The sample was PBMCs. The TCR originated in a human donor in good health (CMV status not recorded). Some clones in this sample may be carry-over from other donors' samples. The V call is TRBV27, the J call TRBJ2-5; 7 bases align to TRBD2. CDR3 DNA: TGTGCCAGCAGTTTATGGGGGGGACGAACCCAGTACTTC. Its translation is CASSLWGGRTQYF.